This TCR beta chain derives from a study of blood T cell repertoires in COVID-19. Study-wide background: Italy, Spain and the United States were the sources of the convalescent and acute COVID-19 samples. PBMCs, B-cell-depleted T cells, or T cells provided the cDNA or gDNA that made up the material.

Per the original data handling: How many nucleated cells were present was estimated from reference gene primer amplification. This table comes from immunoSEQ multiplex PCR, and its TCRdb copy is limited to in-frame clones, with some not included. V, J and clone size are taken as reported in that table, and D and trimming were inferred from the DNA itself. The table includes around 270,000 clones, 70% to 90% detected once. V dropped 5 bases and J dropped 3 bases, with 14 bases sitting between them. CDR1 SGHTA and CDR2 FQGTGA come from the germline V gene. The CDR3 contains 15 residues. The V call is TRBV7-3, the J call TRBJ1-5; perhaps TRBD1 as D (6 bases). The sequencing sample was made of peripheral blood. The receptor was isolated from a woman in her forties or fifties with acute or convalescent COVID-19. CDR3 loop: CASSPPGHFNQPQHF. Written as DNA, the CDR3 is TGTGCCAGCAGCCCGCCGGGACACTTCAATCAGCCCCAGCATTTT.